This record concerns one TCR beta chain sequence. Its antigen is undetermined. TCRdb passed the 5' RACE reads through MiXCR, listing each CDR3 protein once. The table lists some 250,000 distinct CDR3 sequences, less than 9% of them singletons. From germline, CDR1 is SGHAT and CDR2 FQNNGV. The CDR3 length is 18 residues. V lost 6 bases, J lost 2 bases, and 20 bases lay in between. This specimen belongs to a study of T cells after yellow fever vaccination. Overall study findings and caveats: The booster response re-showed most primary clones: 95% to 96% CD4, 88% CD8. The secondary response was weaker but peaked faster, day 5 versus 15.

The material sequenced was CD4+ T cells sorted from PBMCs, taken 15 days after the yellow fever booster vaccination. The J gene is TRBJ2-6, the V gene TRBV11-2, with D possibly called TRBD1 or TRBD2 (6 bases each). The receptor's source is a man aged 30 to 45 who received the YFV17D yellow fever vaccine. As DNA, the CDR3 is TGTGCCAGCAGAAGGCGGGGCATACAGGGAGCTGGGGCCAACGTCCTGACTTTC. As protein: CASRRRGIQGAGANVLTF.